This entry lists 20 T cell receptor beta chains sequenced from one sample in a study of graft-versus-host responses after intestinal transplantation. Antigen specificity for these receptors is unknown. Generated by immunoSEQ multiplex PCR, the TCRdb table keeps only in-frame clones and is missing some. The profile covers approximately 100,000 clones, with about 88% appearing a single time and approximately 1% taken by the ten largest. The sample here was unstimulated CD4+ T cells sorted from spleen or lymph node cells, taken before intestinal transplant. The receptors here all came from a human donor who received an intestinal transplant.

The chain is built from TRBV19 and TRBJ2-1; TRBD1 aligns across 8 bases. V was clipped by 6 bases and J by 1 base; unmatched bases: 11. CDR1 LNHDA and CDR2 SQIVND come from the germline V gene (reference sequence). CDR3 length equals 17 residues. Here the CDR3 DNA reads TGTGCCAGTAGGGGCGGACAGGGAGGCCCATCCTACAATGAGCAGTTCTTC. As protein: CASRGGQGGPSYNEQFF.

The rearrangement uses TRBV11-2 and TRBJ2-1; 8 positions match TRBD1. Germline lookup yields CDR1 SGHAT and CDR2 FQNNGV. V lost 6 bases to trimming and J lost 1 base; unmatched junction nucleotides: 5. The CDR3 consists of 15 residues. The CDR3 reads CASRDRGLSYNEQFF. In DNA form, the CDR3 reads TGTGCCAGCAGAGACAGGGGATTGTCCTACAATGAGCAGTTCTTC.

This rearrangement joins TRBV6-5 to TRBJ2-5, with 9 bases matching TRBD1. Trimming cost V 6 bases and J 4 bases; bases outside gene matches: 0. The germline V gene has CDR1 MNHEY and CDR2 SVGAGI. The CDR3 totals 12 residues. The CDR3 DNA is TGTGCCAGCAGACAGGGGGCAGAGACCCAGTACTTC. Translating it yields CASRQGAETQYF.

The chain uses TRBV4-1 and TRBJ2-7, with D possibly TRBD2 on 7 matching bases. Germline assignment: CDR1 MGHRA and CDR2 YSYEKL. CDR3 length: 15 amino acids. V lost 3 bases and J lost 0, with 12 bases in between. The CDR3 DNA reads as TGCGCCAGCAGCCAGGGGGGGGGCCGCTCCTACGAGCAGTACTTC. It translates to CASSQGGGRSYEQYF.

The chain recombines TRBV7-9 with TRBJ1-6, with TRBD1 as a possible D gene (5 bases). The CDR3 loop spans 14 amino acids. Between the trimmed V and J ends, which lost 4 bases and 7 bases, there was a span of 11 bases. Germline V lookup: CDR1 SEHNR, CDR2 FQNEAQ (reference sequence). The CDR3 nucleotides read TGTGCCAGCAGCTCCGGGACGGAGAATTCACCCCTCCACTTT. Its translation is CASSSGTENSPLHF.

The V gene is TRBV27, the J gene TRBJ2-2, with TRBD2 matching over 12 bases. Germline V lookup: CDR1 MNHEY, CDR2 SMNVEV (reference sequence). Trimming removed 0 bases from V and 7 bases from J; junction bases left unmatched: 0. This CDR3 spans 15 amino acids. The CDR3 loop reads CASSLSTSGGGELFF. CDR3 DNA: TGTGCCAGCAGTTTATCGACTAGCGGGGGCGGGGAGCTGTTTTTT.

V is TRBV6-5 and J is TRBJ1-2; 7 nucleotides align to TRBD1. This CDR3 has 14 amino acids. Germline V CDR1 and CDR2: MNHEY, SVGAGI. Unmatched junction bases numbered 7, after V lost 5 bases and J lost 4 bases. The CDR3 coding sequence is TGTGCCAGCAGTAACCGGGACAGAGCCTATGGCTACACCTTC. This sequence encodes CASSNRDRAYGYTF.

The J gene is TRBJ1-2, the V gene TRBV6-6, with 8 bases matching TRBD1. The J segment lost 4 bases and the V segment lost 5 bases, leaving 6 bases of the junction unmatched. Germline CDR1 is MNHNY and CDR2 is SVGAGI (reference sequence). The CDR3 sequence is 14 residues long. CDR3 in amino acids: CASSQGAAFYGYTF. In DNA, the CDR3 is TGTGCCAGCAGTCAGGGGGCTGCGTTCTATGGCTACACCTTC.

CDR3 coding DNA: TGTGCCAGCAGCGCGAAGTTGTGGAGCACAGATACGCAGTATTTT. Encoded protein: CASSAKLWSTDTQYF. The chain employs TRBV11-2 and TRBJ2-3; no reliable D call. Looked up from germline, CDR1 is SGHAT and CDR2 is FQNNGV. The CDR3 has 15 residues. V shed 5 bases and J shed 0 bases, with 12 bases lying between them.

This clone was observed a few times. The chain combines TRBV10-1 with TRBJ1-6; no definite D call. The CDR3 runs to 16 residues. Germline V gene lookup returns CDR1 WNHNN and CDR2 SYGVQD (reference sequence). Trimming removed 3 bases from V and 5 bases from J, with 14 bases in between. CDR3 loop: CASSEGSSTHNSPLHF. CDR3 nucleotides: TGCGCCAGCAGTGAAGGATCGTCTACTCATAATTCACCCCTCCACTTT.

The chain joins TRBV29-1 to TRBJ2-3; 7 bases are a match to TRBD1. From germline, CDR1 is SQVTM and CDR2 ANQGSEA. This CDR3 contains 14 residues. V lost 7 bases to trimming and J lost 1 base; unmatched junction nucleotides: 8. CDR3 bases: TGCAGCGCCTGGACAGGCGATCGCACAGATACGCAGTATTTT. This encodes CSAWTGDRTDTQYF.

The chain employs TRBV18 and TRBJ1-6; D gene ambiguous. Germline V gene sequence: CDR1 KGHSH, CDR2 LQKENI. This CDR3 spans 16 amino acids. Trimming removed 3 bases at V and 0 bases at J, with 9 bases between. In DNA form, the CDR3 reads TGTGCCAGCTCACCCCGGGTGAGCTCCTATAATTCACCCCTCCACTTT. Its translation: CASSPRVSSYNSPLHF.

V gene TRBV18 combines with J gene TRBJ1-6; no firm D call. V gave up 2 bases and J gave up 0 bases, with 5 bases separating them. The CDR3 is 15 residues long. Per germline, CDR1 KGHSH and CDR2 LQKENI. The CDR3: CASSPGSSYNSPLHF. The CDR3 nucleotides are TGTGCCAGCTCACCAGGAAGCTCCTATAATTCACCCCTCCACTTT.

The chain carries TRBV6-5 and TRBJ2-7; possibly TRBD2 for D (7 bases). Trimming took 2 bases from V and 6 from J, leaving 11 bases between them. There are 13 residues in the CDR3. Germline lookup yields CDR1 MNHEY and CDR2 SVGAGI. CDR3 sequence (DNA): TGTGCCAGCAGTTACAGGGGGGGTGGCGAGCAGTACTTC. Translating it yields CASSYRGGGEQYF.

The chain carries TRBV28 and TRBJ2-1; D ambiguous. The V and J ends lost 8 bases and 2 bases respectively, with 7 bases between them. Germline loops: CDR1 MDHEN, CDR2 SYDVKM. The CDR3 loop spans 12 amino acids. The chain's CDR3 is CASRNPYNEQFF. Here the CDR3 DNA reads TGTGCCAGCCGAAACCCCTACAATGAGCAGTTCTTC. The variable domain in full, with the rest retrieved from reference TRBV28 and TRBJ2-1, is DVKVTQSSRYLVKRTGEKVFLECVQDMDHENMFWYRQDPGLGLRLIYFSYDVKMKEKGDIPEGYSVSREKKERFSLILESASTNQTSMYLCASRNPYNEQFFGPGTRLTVL.

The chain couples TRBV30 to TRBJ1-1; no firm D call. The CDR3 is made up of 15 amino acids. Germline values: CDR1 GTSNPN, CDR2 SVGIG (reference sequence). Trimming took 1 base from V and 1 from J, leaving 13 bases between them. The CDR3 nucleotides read TGTGCCTGGAGTGCCTTGGGTAGAGGGAACACTGAAGCTTTCTTT. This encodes CAWSALGRGNTEAFF.

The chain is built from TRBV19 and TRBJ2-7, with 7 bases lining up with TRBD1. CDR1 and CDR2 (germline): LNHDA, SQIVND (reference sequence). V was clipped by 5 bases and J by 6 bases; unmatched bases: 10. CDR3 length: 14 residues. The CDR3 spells CASSPRDRAFEQYF. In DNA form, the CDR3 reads TGTGCCAGTAGTCCCCGAGACAGGGCCTTCGAGCAGTACTTC.

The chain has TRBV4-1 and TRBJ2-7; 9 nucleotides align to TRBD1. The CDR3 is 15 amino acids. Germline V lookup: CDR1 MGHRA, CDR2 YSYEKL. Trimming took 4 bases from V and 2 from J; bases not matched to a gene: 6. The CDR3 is CASSPGQGPTYEQYF. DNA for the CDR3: TGCGCCAGCAGCCCCGGACAGGGGCCCACCTACGAGCAGTACTTC.

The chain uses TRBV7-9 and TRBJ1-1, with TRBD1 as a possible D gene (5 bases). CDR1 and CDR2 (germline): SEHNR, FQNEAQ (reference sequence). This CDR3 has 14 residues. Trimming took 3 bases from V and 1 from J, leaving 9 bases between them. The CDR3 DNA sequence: TGTGCCAGCAGCTTTCAGAGGGGGAACACTGAAGCTTTCTTT. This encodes CASSFQRGNTEAFF.

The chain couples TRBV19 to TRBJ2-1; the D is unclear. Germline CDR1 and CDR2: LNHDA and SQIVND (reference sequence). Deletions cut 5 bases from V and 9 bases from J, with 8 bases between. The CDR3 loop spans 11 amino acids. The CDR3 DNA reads TGTGCCAGTAGTGTACTGACTGAGCAGTTCTTC. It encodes CASSVLTEQFF.